One and the same sample provided the 9 T cell receptor beta chains below, sequenced in a study of T cells after posttransplantation cyclophosphamide. Sequenced by immunoSEQ multiplex PCR; TCRdb stores in-frame clones only, minus some. The sample contains around 35,000 clones, none of them singletons. Specimen: PBMCs. All receptors come from a girl aged 5-17 years in good health, CMV-negative, and a related stem cell transplant donor.

This clone was picked up many times. This chain connects TRBV6-4 to TRBJ2-3, with a weak D call TRBD2 (5 bases). Trimming took off 5 bases at V and 0 bases at J, with 6 bases between the two ends. CDR1 and CDR2 from the germline V gene are MRHNA and SNTAGT. This CDR3 contains 13 residues. CDR3 region: CASSSGSTDTQYF. The DNA for the CDR3 is TGTGCCAGCAGTAGCGGTAGCACAGATACGCAGTATTTT.

This clone has ten or more counts. This chain connects TRBV30 to TRBJ1-5; 9 bases are a match to TRBD1. Germline lookup yields CDR1 GTSNPN and CDR2 SVGIG (reference sequence). V shed 0 bases, J shed 3 bases, and the junction held 0 bases outside the gene matches. This CDR3 has 14 amino acids. CDR3 sequence: CAWSVQGANQPQHF. CDR3 in DNA: TGTGCCTGGAGTGTACAGGGGGCCAATCAGCCCCAGCATTTT.

This clone was counted between two and nine times. The chain carries TRBV6-1 and TRBJ1-6; D gene unclear. Germline lookup yields CDR1 MNHNS and CDR2 SASEGT. V dropped 5 bases and J dropped 0 bases, with 8 bases sitting between them. This CDR3 is 15 amino acids long. The CDR3 spells CASSSTSSYNSPLHF. DNA for the CDR3: TGTGCCAGCAGTTCCACGAGCTCCTATAATTCACCCCTCCACTTT.

This clone was observed a few times. The rearrangement links TRBV7-9 to TRBJ2-7, with D tentatively TRBD2 (6 bases). Germline CDR1 SEHNR, CDR2 FQNEAQ (reference sequence). Deletions cut 4 bases from V and 1 base from J, with 11 bases between. The CDR3 has 14 residues. CDR3 sequence reads: CASSSGERSYEQYF. The CDR3 nucleotides read TGTGCCAGCAGCTCGGGAGAACGGTCCTACGAGCAGTACTTC.

This clone is judged medium-sized. The chain is built from TRBV4-1 and TRBJ2-2; 10 bases align to TRBD2. With 4 bases clipped from V and 3 bases from J, the junction kept 14 bases outside the gene matches. The CDR3 loop spans 19 amino acids. Germline V lookup: CDR1 MGHRA, CDR2 YSYEKL. Written as DNA, the CDR3 is TGCGCCAGCAGCCTGGATAGCGGGGGGAGGAGGAGAGACACCGGGGAGCTGTTTTTT. It encodes CASSLDSGGRRRDTGELFF.

This chain uses TRBV28 with TRBJ2-3, with D maybe TRBD2 (5 bases). The length of the CDR3 is 15 residues. CDR1 and CDR2 (germline): MDHEN, SYDVKM. Deletions cut 3 bases from V and 7 bases from J, with 17 bases between. CDR3 DNA sequence: TGTGCCAGCAGTTTGCGGAGGCCCGCCTCCTATACGCAGTATTTT. The encoded protein is CASSLRRPASYTQYF.

Ten or more counts support this clone. The chain carries TRBV6-5 and TRBJ1-1; D perhaps matches TRBD1 (5 bases). This CDR3 is built from 15 residues. Germline V lookup: CDR1 MNHEY, CDR2 SVGAGI. V was pared by 6 bases and J by 0 bases, with 14 bases between. The chain's CDR3 is CASSTSPGMNTEAFF. The CDR3 DNA sequence: TGTGCCAGCAGCACTTCCCCAGGGATGAACACTGAAGCTTTCTTT.

Sample share makes this clone medium-sized. The rearrangement links TRBV6-1 to TRBJ2-3; the match to TRBD1 covers 11 bases. The CDR3 covers 14 residues. Unmatched junction bases numbered 0, after V lost 3 bases and J lost 4 bases. Germline lookup yields CDR1 MNHNS and CDR2 SASEGT. Here the CDR3 DNA reads TGTGCCAGCAGTGAGGGACAGGGGGCAGATACGCAGTATTTT. It yields the protein CASSEGQGADTQYF.

There are many counts of this clone. The rearrangement uses TRBV7-8 and TRBJ2-7, with D tentatively TRBD2 (5 bases). Trimming took 0 bases from V and 3 from J, leaving 9 bases between them. CDR1 is SGHVS and CDR2 is FQNEAQ in the germline V gene. The CDR3 length is 14 residues. Here the CDR3 DNA reads TGTGCCAGCAGCTTAGCGTCGAGGGACTACGAGCAGTACTTC. Its translation: CASSLASRDYEQYF.